The rows below give T cell receptor beta chains drawn from one sample of a study of cytomegalovirus exposure and HLA in healthy donors. The method was immunoSEQ multiplex PCR; TCRdb's version includes in-frame clones alone and lacks a portion of them. In total, the table holds some 83,000 clones. Input material: PBMCs. These receptors were obtained from a woman aged 25 to 39 in good health and CMV-seronegative. Each CDR3 is given with its conserved first and last residue. A D gene is named only where the DNA matches it firmly.

>TRBJ1-1|.|TRBV5-1
TGCGCCAGCAGCTTGGATAACAGGGCTGCTGAAGCTTTCTTT
CASSLDNRAAEAFF
>TRBJ1-5|.|TRBV4-1
TGCGCCAGCAGCCCCGAAGGGACACTAGATCAGCCCCAGCATTTT
CASSPEGTLDQPQHF
>TRBJ1-6|.|TRBV19
TGTGCCAGTAGTGCAGGGGTAACTTCACCCCTCCACTTT
CASSAGVTSPLHF
>TRBJ2-1|TRBD2|TRBV7-8
TGTGCCAGCAGCCCGTTAGCGGGGGGTCACAATGAGCAGTTCTTC
CASSPLAGGHNEQFF
>TRBJ2-1|.|TRBV29-1
TGCAGCGTTGGCGGCAGTACCCCCTACAATGAGCAGTTCTTC
CSVGGSTPYNEQFF
>TRBJ1-6|TRBD1|TRBV30
TGTGCCTGGAGTGTCGACAGGGGGAGACCCCTACACTTT
CAWSVDRGRPLHF
>TRBJ1-1|.|TRBV5-1
TGCGCCAGCAGCTTGGGGGGGACAAGCGGAAACACTGAAGCTTTCTTT
CASSLGGTSGNTEAFF
>TRBJ1-5|TRBD1|TRBV6-5
TGTGCCAGCAGGGGACAGGGAAATGCACAGCCCCAGCATTTT
CASRGQGNAQPQHF
>TRBJ2-2|TRBD1|TRBV7-6
TGTGCCAGCAGCTTAGGGTCAGGGGGTACCGCCGGGGAGCTGTTTTTT
CASSLGSGGTAGELFF
>TRBJ2-5|.|TRBV4-2
TGTGCCAGCAGCCAAGAGAAGGGAGTAGTAGGTGGTCAGACCCAGTACTTC
CASSQEKGVVGGQTQYF
>TRBJ2-5|TRBD2|TRBV6-5
TGTGCCAGCAGGCCTCCGGGACTACAAGAGACCCAGTACTTC
CASRPPGLQETQYF
>TRBJ1-6|.|TRBV19
TGTGCCAGTACCAGGGACTCCGGCGGGAATTCACCCCTACACTTT
CASTRDSGGNSPLHF
>TRBJ2-7|TRBD2|TRBV9
TGTGCCAGCAGCGTCGGGGGGGGGCTCCCGGACGAGCAGTACTTC
CASSVGGGLPDEQYF
>TRBJ1-4|.|TRBV19
TGTGCCAGTAGGGCCAGGGGAACGGATGAAAAACTGTTTTTT
CASRARGTDEKLFF
>TRBJ1-1|.|TRBV25-1
TGTGCCAGCAGTCGAGGAAACACTGAAGCTTTCTTT
CASSRGNTEAFF
>TRBJ2-7|TRBD2|TRBV4-2
TGTGCCAGCAGCCAAATTAGCGGGAGCGACGAGCAGTACTTC
CASSQISGSDEQYF
>TRBJ1-1|.|TRBV19
TGTGCCAGTAGTTTTATTTCCCGGACTGAAGCTTTCTTT
CASSFISRTEAFF
>TRBJ1-2|TRBD1|TRBV5-4
TGTGCCAGCAGCTTGGACAGGGGGAACTATGGCTACACCTTC
CASSLDRGNYGYTF
>TRBJ1-2|.|TRBV7-2
TGTGCCAGCAGCTCCATTTTCGACAGCCTTAACTATGGCTACACCTTC
CASSSIFDSLNYGYTF
>TRBJ2-1|TRBD2|TRBV19
TGTGCCAGTAGAGAAGCGGGAGTCGGTCAGTATGAGCAGTTCTTC
CASREAGVGQYEQFF
>TRBJ2-1|.|TRBV29-1
TGCAGCGCAGACCTACAGGAGAGCTCCTACAATGAGCAGTTCTTC
CSADLQESSYNEQFF
>TRBJ2-1|TRBD2|TRBV29-1
TGCAGCGCGGGACTAGCGGGAGGGTCCCGCAACTACAATGAGCAGTTCTTC
CSAGLAGGSRNYNEQFF
>TRBJ2-6|TRBD1|TRBV29-1
TGCAGCGCAGCGACAGGGGGCCCCTCTGGGGCCAACGTCCTGACTTTC
CSAATGGPSGANVLTF
>TRBJ2-7|.|TRBV30
TGTGCCTGGAGTGTTGTCGGGGGCGAGCAGTACTTC
CAWSVVGGEQYF
>TRBJ2-7|.|TRBV6-1
TGTGCCAGCAGTGAATCCAAATACGAGCAGTACTTC
CASSESKYEQYF
>TRBJ2-7|.|TRBV6-1
TGTGCCAGCAGTGAGAGCCGCTTTCGGGAGCAGTACTTC
CASSESRFREQYF
>TRBJ1-4|.|TRBV19
TGTGCCAGTAGTGGCCGACAGCCAACTAATGAAAAACTGTTTTTT
CASSGRQPTNEKLFF
>TRBJ2-3|TRBD2|TRBV7-8
TGTGCCAGCAGCTTTTTAGCGGGGGGGAGCACAGATACGCAGTATTTT
CASSFLAGGSTDTQYF
>TRBJ1-4|.|TRBV6-1
TGTGCCAGCAGTGAGAGGAGTTTTGGAGAAAAACTGTTTTTT
CASSERSFGEKLFF
>TRBJ2-7|TRBD2|TRBV28
TGTGCCAGCAGTCCGCGGGGGACTAGCGTCTACGAGCAGTACTTC
CASSPRGTSVYEQYF
>TRBJ2-1|TRBD1|TRBV5-1
TGCGCCAGCAGCCCGACCTCAGGGGGCTCGTACAATGAGCAGTTCTTC
CASSPTSGGSYNEQFF
>TRBJ1-5|TRBD1|TRBV19
TGTGCCAGTAGTTTACAGGGGAGCCAGCCCCAGCATTTT
CASSLQGSQPQHF
>TRBJ2-7|.|TRBV6-1
TGTGCCAGCAGTGGGCGAACGGGGAACTACGAGCAGTACTTC
CASSGRTGNYEQYF
>TRBJ2-7|TRBD2|TRBV6-6
TGTGCCAGCAGTTCTTCCCTAGCGGGAGGGCCCAACGAGCAGTACTTC
CASSSSLAGGPNEQYF
>TRBJ1-1|TRBD1|TRBV11-2
TGTGCCAGCAGCTACGGGACAGGGGCTGAAGCTTTCTTT
CASSYGTGAEAFF
>TRBJ1-1|TRBD1|TRBV18
TGTGCCAGCTCGGATCAACAGGGGGAAGCTTTCTTT
CASSDQQGEAFF
>TRBJ2-7|.|TRBV19
TGTGCCAGTAGTATCTCATCGCAGGGTTTGGTGGAGCAGTACTTC
CASSISSQGLVEQYF